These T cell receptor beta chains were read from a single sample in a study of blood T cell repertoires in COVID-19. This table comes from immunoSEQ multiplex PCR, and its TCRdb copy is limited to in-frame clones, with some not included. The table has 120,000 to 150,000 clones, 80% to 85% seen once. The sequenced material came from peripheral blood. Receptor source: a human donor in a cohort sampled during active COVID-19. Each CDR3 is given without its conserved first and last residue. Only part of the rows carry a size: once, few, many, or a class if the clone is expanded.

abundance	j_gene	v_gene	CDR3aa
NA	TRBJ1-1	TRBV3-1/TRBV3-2	ASSQARQGKAF
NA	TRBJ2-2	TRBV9	ASSPDRGNTGELF
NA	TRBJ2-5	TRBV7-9	ASSNPTRQETQY
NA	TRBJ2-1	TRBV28	ASSLPLGGTYNEQF
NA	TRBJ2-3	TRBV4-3	ASSLGGGFTDTQY
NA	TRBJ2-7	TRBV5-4	ASSLGYGEQY
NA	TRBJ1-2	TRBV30	AWSGGGGTEGYT
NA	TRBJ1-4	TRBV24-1	ATSDPIRGGNEKLF
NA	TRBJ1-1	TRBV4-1	ASSQERGRSNTEAF
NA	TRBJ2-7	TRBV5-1	ASSLLAGGSAYEQY
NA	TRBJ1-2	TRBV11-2	ASSSSGNYGYT
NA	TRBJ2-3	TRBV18	ASSPLGRPDTQY
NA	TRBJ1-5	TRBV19	ASSGGAYGQPQH
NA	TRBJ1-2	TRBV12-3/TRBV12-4	ASSFGSEDGYT
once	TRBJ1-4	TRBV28	ASTGGAGSEKLF
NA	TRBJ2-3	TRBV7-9	ASSFLGVAGADTQY
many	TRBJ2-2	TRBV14	ASSQVFGSFTGELF
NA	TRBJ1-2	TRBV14	ASSQVTGGFGYT
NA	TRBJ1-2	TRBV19	ASSPRQPPNYGYT
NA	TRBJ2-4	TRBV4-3	ASSQDLINIQY
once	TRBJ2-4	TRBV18	ASSPVGSARLAKNIQY
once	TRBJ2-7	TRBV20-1	SPSDGSTTYEQY
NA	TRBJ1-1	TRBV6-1	ASSEITDEAF
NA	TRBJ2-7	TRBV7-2	ASSTRSQPSSYEQY
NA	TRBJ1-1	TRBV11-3	ASSLAQGATEAF
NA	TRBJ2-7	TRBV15	ATSRAGIYEQY
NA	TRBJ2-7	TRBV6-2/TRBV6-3	ASSSEPLWERLYEQY
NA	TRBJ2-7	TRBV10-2	ASRETGANEQY
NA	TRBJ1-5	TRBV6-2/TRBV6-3	ASSQGGPAQH
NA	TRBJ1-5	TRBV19	ASRTSGNQPQH
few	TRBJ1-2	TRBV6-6	ASSLKTGVLAGT
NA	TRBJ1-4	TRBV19	ASSMLGQGALDEKLF
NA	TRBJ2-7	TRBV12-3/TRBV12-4	ASSLAGLGVN
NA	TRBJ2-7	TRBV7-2	ASSLPREGSYEQY
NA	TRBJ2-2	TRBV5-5	ASSSTGLSTGELF
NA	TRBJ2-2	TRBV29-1	SVDSPTGELF
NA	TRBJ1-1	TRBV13	ASSLLTGPTDTEAF
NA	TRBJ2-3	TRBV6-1	ASSEPGLGTDTQY
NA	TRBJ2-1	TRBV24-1	ATSDRTSGVYHNEQF
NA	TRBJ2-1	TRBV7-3	ASSLSGGDIEQF
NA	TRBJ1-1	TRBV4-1	ASSRGGLTEAF
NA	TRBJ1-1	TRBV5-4	ASSLTGNTEAF
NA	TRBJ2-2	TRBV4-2	ASSPGTVNTGELF
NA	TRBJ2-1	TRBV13	ASRRTSSGSSYNEQF
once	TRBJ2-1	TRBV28	ASSLGSGGKTYNEQF
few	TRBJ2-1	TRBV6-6	ASSSLNEQF
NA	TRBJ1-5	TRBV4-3	ASSQDDRSPGQPQH
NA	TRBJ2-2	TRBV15	ATSGLGSGTGELF